This T cell receptor beta chain was found in a study of OX40 agonist ivuxolimab in advanced cancers. For the study at large: Patients received ivuxolimab, an intravenous treatment, every 2 weeks at 0.01 to 10 mg/kg. Patients treated during dose escalation were battling hepatocellular carcinoma, melanoma, renal cell or head and neck cancer. Study findings and constraints: Certain nonresponders likewise exhibited a low normalized T-cell clonal expansion. Doses of 0.1 to 3.0 mg/kg were accompanied by clonal expansion of CD4+ and CD8+ blood T cells by week 6.

The CDR3 runs to 13 residues. The V gene's germline CDR1 is SQVTM and CDR2 ANQGSEA. V was clipped by 5 bases and J by 9 bases, with 17 bases between them. Produced via immunoSEQ multiplex PCR; TCRdb's table is partial and in-frame only. The data show about 64,000 clones, about four fifths seen once. Comments on this clone: The antigen is undetermined.

The receptor was derived from an adult with an advanced solid tumor such as melanoma, head and neck, liver or kidney cancer. This chain links TRBV29-1 with TRBJ2-1; TRBD1 or TRBD2 may be the D gene (6 bases each). The sample consisted of CD4+ or CD8+ T cells sorted from blood, taken in a trial of the OX40 agonist ivuxolimab. The CDR3 region is CSVRGTSRSEQFF. The CDR3 nucleotides read TGCAGCGTTAGGGGGACTTCAAGAAGTGAGCAGTTCTTC.